Detailed here is one T cell receptor (beta chain). V lost 3 bases, J lost 5 bases, and 13 bases lay in between. CDR1 is MDHEN and CDR2 is SYDVKM in the germline V gene. The length of the CDR3 is 15 residues. After extraction with the RNeasy kit, about 0.45 to 1 ug of the RNA was reverse transcribed using random hexamers. It was immunoSEQ multiplex PCR that amplified TCR beta CDR3 across 54 Vbeta and 13 Jbeta. TCRdb called the immunoSEQ multiplex PCR reads again in MiXCR, with one record for every CDR3 protein. The sample consists of approximately 75,000 distinct CDR3 sequences, 85% to 95% of them appearing once. The data derive from a study of CD8 T cells in Susac syndrome. The sequenced target, TCR beta, came from blood CD8+ and CD4+ T cells. Negative isolation yielded CD8+ and CD4+ T cells; FACS enriched TEMRA cells.

V usage is TRBV28 and J usage is TRBJ2-2; D perhaps matches TRBD2 (5 bases). The sequencing input was CD8+ T cells from PBMCs. The clonotype was recovered from a human donor in good health. Here the CDR3 reads CASSLYTSGTGELFF. The CDR3 DNA reads as TGTGCCAGCAGTTTGTATACCTCGGGGACCGGGGAGCTGTTTTTT.